This T cell receptor (beta chain) was documented in a study of blood T cell repertoires in COVID-19. Sequencing used immunoSEQ multiplex PCR; TCRdb keeps in-frame clones, though not all of them. The sample carries 80,000 to 95,000 clones, about 76% recorded once. The CDR3 contains 15 residues. Between the trimmed V and J ends, which lost 4 bases and 0 bases, there was a span of 9 bases. Germline V lookup: CDR1 MDHEN, CDR2 SYDVKM. With regard to this clone: The same CDR3 is also encoded by other DNA sequences in this sample.

Sequencing input: peripheral blood. This chain links TRBV28 with TRBJ1-4; a weak D match, TRBD1 (6 bases). This sequence was found in a man aged 80 or over with acute or convalescent COVID-19. The CDR3 nucleotides are TGTGCCAGCAGTTCGTCAGGGGCAACTAATGAAAAACTGTTTTTT. As protein: CASSSSGATNEKLFF.